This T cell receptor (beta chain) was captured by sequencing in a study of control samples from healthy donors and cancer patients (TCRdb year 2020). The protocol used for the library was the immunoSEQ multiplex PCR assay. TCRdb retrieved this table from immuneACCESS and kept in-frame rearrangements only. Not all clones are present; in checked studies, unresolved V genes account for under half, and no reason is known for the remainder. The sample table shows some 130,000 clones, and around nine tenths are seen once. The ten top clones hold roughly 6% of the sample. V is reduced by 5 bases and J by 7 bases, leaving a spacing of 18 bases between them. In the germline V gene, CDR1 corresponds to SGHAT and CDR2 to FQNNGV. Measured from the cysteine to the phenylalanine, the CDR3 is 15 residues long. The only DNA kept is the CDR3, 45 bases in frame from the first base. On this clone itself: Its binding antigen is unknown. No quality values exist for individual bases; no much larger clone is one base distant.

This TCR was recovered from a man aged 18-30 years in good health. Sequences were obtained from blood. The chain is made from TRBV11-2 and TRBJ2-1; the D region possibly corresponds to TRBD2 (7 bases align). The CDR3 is CASSPDGGGWNEQFF. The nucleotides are TGTGCCAGCAGCCCGGACGGCGGGGGCTGGAATGAGCAGTTCTTC.